The source of this T cell receptor beta chain is a study of blood T cell repertoires in COVID-19. In germline, CDR1 is MGHRA, CDR2 YSYEKL. The CDR3 consists of 16 residues. The V end was cut by 1 base, the J end by 3 bases, with 13 bases between. Repertoires were generated with immunoSEQ multiplex PCR, while TCRdb's copy carries only in-frame clones and drops some. The sample carries about 180,000 clones, about 86% recorded once. This sequence was found in a woman aged 25 to 39 with active or convalescent COVID-19. Sequenced material: peripheral blood. The chain joins TRBV4-1 to TRBJ1-5; the D gene is possibly TRBD1 (6 bases). The CDR3 reads CASSQVWTALNQPQHF. CDR3 DNA sequence: TGCGCCAGCAGCCAAGTGTGGACAGCCCTCAATCAGCCCCAGCATTTT.